A single sample gave rise to the 2 T cell receptor beta chains below, sequenced in a study of OX40 agonist ivuxolimab in advanced cancers. TCRdb keeps only in-frame clones here, not all; method: immunoSEQ multiplex PCR. The sample includes some 74,000 clones, around 93% of them seen just once. The input for sequencing was CD4+ or CD8+ T cells sorted from blood, taken in a trial of the OX40 agonist ivuxolimab. These TCRs come from an adult with an advanced solid tumor such as melanoma, head and neck, liver or kidney cancer.

The J gene is TRBJ2-7, the V gene TRBV10-1, with D perhaps matching TRBD2 (7 bases). There are 16 residues in the CDR3. Trimming removed 0 bases at V and 6 bases at J, with 18 bases between. CDR1 is WNHNN, CDR2 SYGVQD, per germline (reference sequence). The CDR3 here is CASSESRQGRGREQYF. CDR3 coding DNA: TGCGCCAGCAGTGAGTCGCGGCAGGGGCGGGGGCGCGAGCAGTACTTC.

The V and J genes are TRBV19 and TRBJ2-7; 8 bases are a match to TRBD1. In germline, CDR1 is LNHDA, CDR2 SQIVND (reference sequence). V shed 4 bases and J 0 bases; nucleotides not matched to a gene: 8. There are 16 residues in the CDR3. In nucleotides, the CDR3 is TGTGCCAGTAGTACCCTGGGGCAGGGGGCCTCCTACGAGCAGTACTTC. It encodes CASSTLGQGASYEQYF.